The T cell receptor beta chain under discussion was sequenced for a study of vaccination and CD4 T cells after COVID-19. Study information: It was a median about 93 days after diagnosis, with a range of 35 to 161, that post-COVID samples were drawn. Overlapping spike pools from SARS-CoV-2 and HCoV-NL63, HCoV-OC43 and HCoV-229E served as culture stimuli. Whole-study findings and limits: Reactive clone data from convalescent patients indicated a median of approximately 86% appearing only post-vaccination.

The germline V and J ends were trimmed by 2 bases and 4 bases, with 11 bases remaining between them. The germline V gene has CDR1 SGHVS and CDR2 FNYEAQ. The CDR3 spans 15 residues. About this clonotype: The antigen remains unidentified.

With the Oncomine TCR Beta short-read assay, DNA from cultured CD4+ T cells was sequenced. From CD4+ T cells that had been cultured, genomic DNA was extracted. MiXCR, applied by TCRdb to the PCR reads, yields one record per CDR3 protein. The table lists 20,000 to 25,000 distinct CDR3 sequences, 54% of them singletons, with almost 6% in the top ten. Treatment: roughly 11-day PBMC culture with coronavirus spike peptide pools or control peptides (ViraFEST assay). This chain links TRBV7-6 with TRBJ2-2; no firm D call. The origin of this receptor is a human donor who had recovered from COVID-19. Sequencing was carried out using CD4+ T cells from blood, cultured in vitro. The CDR3 sequence is CASSLLQPGTGELFF. The CDR3 nucleotides are TGTGCCAGCAGCTTATTACAACCTGGCACCGGGGAGCTGTTTTTT.